Below are 17 T cell receptor beta chains sequenced from a single sample in a study of control samples from healthy donors and cancer patients. TCRdb's copy holds only in-frame clones and misses some; the assay was immunoSEQ multiplex PCR. The sample consists of 130,000 to 150,000 clones, more than 85% of them appearing once. Sequenced: blood. The receptors were gathered from a woman in her 30s in good health.

The CDR3 DNA sequence: TGTGCCAGCAGCTCAGAGGTGAATTCACCCCTCCACTTT. Encoded protein: CASSSEVNSPLHF. This sequence joins TRBV7-9 and TRBJ1-6; D unclear. CDR1 is SEHNR and CDR2 is FQNEAQ in the germline V gene (reference sequence). V gave up 4 bases and J gave up 7 bases, with 8 bases separating them. The CDR3 extends over 13 amino acids.

The rearrangement joins TRBV3-1 (or the pseudogene TRBV3-2) to TRBJ2-7; D is possibly TRBD2 (5 bases). CDR3 length: 14 residues. Trimming left V 2 bases short and J 6 bases short, with 14 bases between. Per the germline V gene, CDR1 is LGHDT and CDR2 is YNNKEL (reference sequence). CDR3 nucleotides: TGTGCCAGCAGCCAAAGTGAGGGATATGGCGAGCAGTACTTC. Protein: CASSQSEGYGEQYF.

This chain connects TRBV19 to TRBJ2-2, with D perhaps matching TRBD1 or TRBD2 (5 bases each). Germline V gene sequence: CDR1 LNHDA, CDR2 SQIVND (reference sequence). Trimming shortened V by 3 bases and J by 6 bases, and 11 bases separated the two germline ends. This CDR3 has 14 amino acids. CDR3 sequence: CASSMYGDPGELFF. CDR3 bases: TGTGCCAGTAGTATGTACGGGGACCCCGGGGAGCTGTTTTTT.

The rearrangement links TRBV6-4 to TRBJ2-7, with D hard to call. The germline V and J ends were trimmed by 8 bases and 0 bases, with 2 bases remaining between them. In germline, CDR1 is MRHNA, CDR2 SNTAGT. The CDR3 runs to 10 residues. The CDR3 spells CASDSYEQYF. The CDR3 nucleotides are TGTGCCAGCGACTCCTACGAGCAGTACTTC.

V gene TRBV28 combines with J gene TRBJ2-7; 8 positions match TRBD1. The junction had 11 bases not matched to a gene; V was cut back by 10 bases and J by 0 bases. This CDR3 has 15 amino acids. From germline, CDR1 is MDHEN and CDR2 SYDVKM. CDR3 DNA sequence: TGTGCCACTCACCCCCGGGACAGGCCCTCCTACGAGCAGTACTTC. Translation: CATHPRDRPSYEQYF.

This chain connects TRBV19 to TRBJ2-7, with 7 bases lining up with TRBD1. CDR3 length: 15 amino acids. The junction had 7 bases not matched to a gene; V was cut back by 4 bases and J by 1 base. Germline CDR1 is LNHDA and CDR2 is SQIVND (reference sequence). The CDR3 here is CASSTRQGSSYEQYF. The CDR3 nucleotides read TGTGCCAGTAGTACCCGACAGGGTTCGTCCTACGAGCAGTACTTC.

The chain recombines TRBV27 with TRBJ1-4; D call uncertain. V lost 5 bases, J lost 7 bases, and 14 bases lay in between. The CDR3 contains 14 residues. Germline values: CDR1 MNHEY, CDR2 SMNVEV (reference sequence). CDR3 bases: TGTGCCAGCAGTGAGGGAGAGTCGGGTGAAAAACTGTTTTTT. Its translation: CASSEGESGEKLFF.

This CDR3 is CASSSKQGVSPLHF. CDR3 coding DNA: TGTGCCAGCAGTTCAAAACAGGGGGTATCACCCCTCCACTTT. The chain recombines TRBV6-5 with TRBJ1-6; the match to TRBD1 covers 8 bases. J was trimmed by 10 bases and V by 4 bases; bases with no gene match: 6. Germline lookup yields CDR1 MNHEY and CDR2 SVGAGI. The CDR3 covers 14 residues.

The chain joins TRBV29-1 to TRBJ2-1; the match to TRBD2 covers 7 bases. The CDR3 consists of 13 residues. Germline values: CDR1 SQVTM, CDR2 ANQGSEA. The trim removed 5 bases at V and 8 bases at J, leaving 9 bases unmatched. The CDR3 nucleotides are TGCAGCGTTACCGGACTAGATGGGTATGAGCAGTTCTTC. As protein: CSVTGLDGYEQFF.

This clone was found once. The genes are TRBV18 and TRBJ2-7; TRBD1 might be the D (6 bases). The CDR3 loop spans 15 amino acids. Germline lookup yields CDR1 KGHSH and CDR2 LQKENI. The V end lost 5 bases, the J end lost 6 bases, and 20 bases lay between the germline ends. DNA for the CDR3: TGTGCCAGCTCATCCACTATTAGTACAGGGAGCGAGCAGTACTTC. The encoded protein is CASSSTISTGSEQYF. Together with reference TRBV18 and TRBJ2-7, the CDR3 gives the full variable domain: NAGVMQNPRHLVRRRGQEARLRCSPMKGHSHVYWYRQLPEEGLKFMVYLQKENIIDESGMPKERFSAEFPKEGPSILRIQQVVRGDSAAYFCASSSTISTGSEQYFGPGTRLTVT.

This chain joins TRBV6-5 and TRBJ2-1; TRBD2 matches at 11 bases. The CDR3 is made up of 16 amino acids. The ends lost 0 bases at V and 5 bases at J; junction bases unmatched: 3. The germline gives CDR1 MNHEY, CDR2 SVGAGI. The CDR3 DNA sequence: TGTGCCAGCAGTTACTCCCTAGCGGGAGGAGACAATGAGCAGTTCTTC. Its translation: CASSYSLAGGDNEQFF.

This clone was detected once. The V call is TRBV18, the J call TRBJ2-1, with no clear D. The CDR3 extends over 13 amino acids. Trimming shortened V by 3 bases and J by 0 bases, and 3 bases separated the two germline ends. The V gene's germline CDR1 is KGHSH and CDR2 LQKENI. DNA of the CDR3: TGTGCCAGCTCACCTGACTCCTACAATGAGCAGTTCTTC. Translating gives CASSPDSYNEQFF. Looking up the rest from reference TRBV18 and TRBJ2-1 gives the full variable domain: NAGVMQNPRHLVRRRGQEARLRCSPMKGHSHVYWYRQLPEEGLKFMVYLQKENIIDESGMPKERFSAEFPKEGPSILRIQQVVRGDSAAYFCASSPDSYNEQFFGPGTRLTVL.

This clone was seen a handful of times. The V and J genes are TRBV5-1 and TRBJ1-1; D remains unclear. Germline CDR1 is SGHRS and CDR2 is YFSETQ. With 0 bases removed from V and 0 bases from J, the gap between germline ends came to 3 bases. CDR3 size: 13 residues. CDR3 coding DNA: TGCGCCAGCAGCTTGGGTGTGAACACTGAAGCTTTCTTT. This sequence encodes CASSLGVNTEAFF.

The chain is built from TRBV10-1 and TRBJ2-3; D is uncertain. The CDR3 spans 14 residues. From germline, CDR1 is WNHNN and CDR2 SYGVQD (reference sequence). V lost 5 bases and J 8 bases, leaving 17 bases between the germline ends. The CDR3: CASSSPRACRTQYF. For the CDR3, the DNA is TGCGCCAGCAGTAGTCCAAGGGCATGTCGTACGCAGTATTTT.

The CDR3 is CASRSARDQRTQYF. The CDR3 DNA reads TGTGCCAGCAGATCGGCGCGGGACCAAAGGACCCAGTACTTC. The chain has TRBV3-1 (or the pseudogene TRBV3-2) and TRBJ2-5; perhaps TRBD2 as D (6 bases). In germline, CDR1 is LGHDT, CDR2 YNNKEL (reference sequence). Trimming stripped 6 bases from V and 7 bases from J, with 18 bases between. CDR3 size: 14 residues.

V is TRBV5-4 and J is TRBJ2-4; D unclear. The CDR3 length is 15 residues. Trimming cost V 0 bases and J 0 bases, with 7 bases left between them. The germline V gene encodes CDR1 SGHNT and CDR2 YYREEE (reference sequence). CDR3 DNA sequence: TGTGCCAGCAGCTTGGGTGGGCTAGCCAAAAACATTCAGTACTTC. Translating gives CASSLGGLAKNIQYF.

The V call is TRBV5-4, the J call TRBJ2-7, with a weak D call TRBD2 (6 bases). CDR1 is SGHNT and CDR2 is YYREEE in the germline V gene (reference sequence). The CDR3 consists of 15 residues. V lost 4 bases and J 2 bases, leaving 16 bases between the germline ends. The CDR3 region is CASSPGVAQPYEQYF. In DNA, the CDR3 is TGTGCCAGCAGCCCGGGGGTCGCACAGCCCTACGAGCAGTACTTC.